A single sample is the source of the 5 T cell receptor beta chains below, sequenced in a study of Graves' ophthalmopathy and Graves' hyperthyroidism (dated by TCRdb to the late 2010s). Reads for this sample came from an Illumina HiSeq 2000. TCR beta CDR3 regions were amplified from RNA transcripts for repertoire sequencing. The first round of RT-PCR was done with HTBI primers and the Qiagen OneStep RT-PCR kit, and was followed by a second round of multiplex PCR, then size selection and purification. TCRdb cleaned the public reads at Q25 with fastp, built clones with MiXCR and kept in-frame beta chains. One record per CDR3 amino acid sequence lists the most common genes and DNA. A total of over a million distinct CDR3 sequences appear in this sample, roughly 35% of them only once. Approximately 12% of the sample is taken by the ten largest. Sequencing used peripheral blood or thyroid tissue (not recorded which). The receptors derive from an adult man with Graves' hyperthyroidism.

This chain uses TRBV29-1 with TRBJ1-2; D is uncertain. Trimming took off 4 bases at V and 6 bases at J, with 12 bases between the two ends. This CDR3 comprises 12 residues. Germline values: CDR1 SQVTM, CDR2 ANQGSEA. The CDR3 reads CSVVKDGNGYTF. In DNA, the CDR3 is TGCAGCGTTGTCAAAGATGGGAATGGCTACACCTTC.

The J gene is TRBJ2-5, the V gene TRBV9; D gene ambiguous. V was pared by 1 base and J by 11 bases, with 0 bases between. The CDR3 loop spans 8 amino acids. Looked up from germline, CDR1 is SGDLS and CDR2 is YYNGEE. The CDR3 protein is CASSVQYF. CDR3 in DNA: TGTGCCAGCAGCGTACAGTACTTC.

The V and J genes are TRBV5-1 and TRBJ1-1; 8 bases map to TRBD1. This CDR3 has 21 amino acids. V was clipped by 0 bases and J by 0 bases; unmatched bases: 19. Per the germline V gene, CDR1 is SGHRS and CDR2 is YFSETQ. The CDR3 is CASSLEGSRLDRGGMNTEAFF. In nucleotides, the CDR3 is TGCGCCAGCAGCTTGGAGGGCTCACGACTTGACAGGGGAGGGATGAACACTGAAGCTTTCTTT.

This clonotype has just a few counts. This clone may be a read error of a much larger clone one base away. The rearrangement links TRBV10-3 to TRBJ2-7; 7 nucleotides match TRBD1. Per the germline V gene, CDR1 is ENHRY and CDR2 is SYGVKD. The CDR3 runs to 14 residues. In nucleotides, the CDR3 is TGTGCCGTCAGCGGCGGACGCAGGGGGTACGAGCAGTACTTC. It translates to CAVSGGRRGYEQYF.

As concerns this clonotype: Since no conserved phenylalanine or tryptophan closes the CDR3, a read error is the likely cause. It is unclear where the CDR3 begins or ends on the DNA, so no DNA is shown, and the CDR3 is as TCRdb lists it. The chain carries TRBV2 and TRBJ2-5; TRBD1 is taken as the D call from the table, unchecked against the DNA. Germline CDR1 is SNHLY and CDR2 is FYNNEI. A total of 14 residues make up the CDR3, ends included. The CDR3 spells CASSQGIAGYTFGS.